The 9 T cell receptor beta chains given below trace back to one sample, sequenced in a study of blood T cells in healthy people across ages. A sample-barcoded 5' primer and a J-beta primer mix were used in a second PCR of about 7 to 12 cycles. TCRdb passed the 5' RACE reads through MiXCR, listing each CDR3 protein once. The sample includes roughly 1,700,000 distinct CDR3 sequences, 28% of them seen just once. The sequencing sample was made of blood. The receptors here all came from a woman aged 25 to 39 in good health.

This clonotype was seen a handful of times. The rearrangement uses TRBV12-3 or TRBV12-4 and TRBJ2-1; 12 bases fit TRBD2. The CDR3 is made up of 21 amino acids. The V and J ends lost 7 bases and 3 bases, in that order; junction bases with no gene match: 22. CDR3 in amino acids: CASTLNKRGLAGGPHYNEQFF. The CDR3 nucleotides read TGTGCCAGCACCCTTAACAAAAGGGGGCTAGCGGGAGGGCCCCACTACAATGAGCAGTTCTTC.

The rearrangement uses TRBV5-1 and TRBJ2-3; 7 bases are a match to TRBD1. CDR1 and CDR2 (germline): SGHRS, YFSETQ. The CDR3 has 16 amino acids. Trimming took 3 bases from V and 2 from J; bases not matched to a gene: 9. The CDR3 is CASSWEQGVTTDTQYF. The CDR3, as DNA: TGCGCCAGCAGCTGGGAGCAGGGGGTGACCACAGATACGCAGTATTTT.

The V gene is TRBV28, the J gene TRBJ1-5; TRBD1 agrees at 8 bases. The germline V gene encodes CDR1 MDHEN and CDR2 SYDVKM. CDR3 length: 16 residues. V gave up 7 bases and J gave up 6 bases; unmatched junction bases: 14. The CDR3 region is CASNSSAAGGLQPQHF. DNA of the CDR3: TGTGCCAGCAATTCATCAGCGGCAGGGGGCCTTCAGCCCCAGCATTTT.

Concerning this clonotype: At one end the junction does not follow the germline gene, possibly because of a read error. The gene calls are TRBV5-5 and TRBJ2-3, with 11 bases identical to TRBD2. The germline V gene encodes CDR1 SGHKS and CDR2 YYEKEE (reference sequence). This CDR3 spans 17 amino acids. CDR3 residues: CASSQALLAGDADTQYF. Here the CDR3 DNA reads TGCGCCAGCAGCCAGGCTTTACTAGCGGGAGACGCAGATACGCAGTATTTT.

This clonotype was picked up a small number of times. The rearrangement joins TRBV7-2 to TRBJ2-1; D may be TRBD2 (6 bases). The CDR3 has 18 amino acids. Looked up from germline, CDR1 is SGHTA and CDR2 is FQGNSA. The germline V and J ends were trimmed by 0 bases and 5 bases, with 20 bases remaining between them. The CDR3 DNA reads as TGTGCCAGCAGCTTAGCGTCGTTTCGTGCGGGGAAAGACAATGAGCAGTTCTTC. It codes for CASSLASFRAGKDNEQFF.

There are a few counts of this clonotype. Mismatch with germline at one junction end may stem from a read error. This chain joins TRBV5-6 and TRBJ1-5; no clear D. Germline loops: CDR1 SGHDT, CDR2 YYEEEE. CDR3 size: 14 residues. CDR3 sequence (DNA): TGTGTCAGCAGCCGAGGGCAGTCCAATCAGCCCCAGCATTTT. As protein: CVSSRGQSNQPQHF.

This clonotype was counted a few times. This CDR3 reads CASSHKGQGVIGYTF. The CDR3 bases are TGTGCCAGCAGCCATAAGGGACAGGGAGTGATTGGCTACACCTTC. This chain uses TRBV16 with TRBJ1-2; 9 positions match TRBD1. This CDR3 is 15 amino acids long. V shed 3 bases and J 7 bases; nucleotides not matched to a gene: 9. Germline V lookup: CDR1 KGHSY, CDR2 FQNENV.

This clonotype showed up many times. The chain joins TRBV7-9 to TRBJ2-7; D assignment may be TRBD1 or TRBD2 (5 bases each). V gave up 0 bases and J gave up 3 bases, with 12 bases separating them. The CDR3 spans 15 residues. Germline V gives CDR1 SEHNR, CDR2 FQNEAQ (reference sequence). The chain's CDR3 is CASSLAPGPLYEQYF. CDR3 in DNA: TGTGCCAGCAGCTTAGCCCCGGGACCTCTCTACGAGCAGTACTTC.

This clonotype has more than one count but fewer than ten. The chain couples TRBV12-3 or TRBV12-4 to TRBJ2-3, with D uncertain. CDR3 size: 12 residues. V was pared by 6 bases and J by 6 bases, with 10 bases between. DNA for the CDR3: TGTGCCAGCAGCCGATTCGCCGATACGCAGTATTTT. This codes for CASSRFADTQYF.